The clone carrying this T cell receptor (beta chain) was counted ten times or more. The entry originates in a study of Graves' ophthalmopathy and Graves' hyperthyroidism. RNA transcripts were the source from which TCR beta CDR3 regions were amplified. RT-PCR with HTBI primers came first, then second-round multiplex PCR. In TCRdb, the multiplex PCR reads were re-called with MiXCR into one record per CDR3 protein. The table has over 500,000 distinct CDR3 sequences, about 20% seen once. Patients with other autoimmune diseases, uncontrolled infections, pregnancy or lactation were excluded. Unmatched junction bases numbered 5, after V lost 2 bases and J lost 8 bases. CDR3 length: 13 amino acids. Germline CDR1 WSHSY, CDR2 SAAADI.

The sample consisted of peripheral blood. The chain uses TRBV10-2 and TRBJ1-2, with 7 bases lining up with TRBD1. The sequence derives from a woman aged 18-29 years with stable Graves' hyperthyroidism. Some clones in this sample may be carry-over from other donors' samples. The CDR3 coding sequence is TGCGCCAGCAGTGAGGGCAGGGGGTACGGCTACACCTTC. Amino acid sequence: CASSEGRGYGYTF.